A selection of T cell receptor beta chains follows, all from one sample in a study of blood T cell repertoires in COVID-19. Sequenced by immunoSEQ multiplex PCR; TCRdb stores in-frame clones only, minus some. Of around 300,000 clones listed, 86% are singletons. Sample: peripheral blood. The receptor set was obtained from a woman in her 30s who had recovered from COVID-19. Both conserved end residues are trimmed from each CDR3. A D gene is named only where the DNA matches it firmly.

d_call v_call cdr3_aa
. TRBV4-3 ASSQNHQGNYGYT
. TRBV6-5 ASSYSNRATEAF
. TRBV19 ASSIGGGGGDTQY
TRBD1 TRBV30 AWSVRPPRGFYQPQH
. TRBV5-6 ASSLALGLKSTEAF
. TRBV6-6 ASSSPTTGGYT
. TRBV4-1 ASSQSRMGARTDEQF
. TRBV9 ASSVGTSRETQY
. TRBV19 ASSPQGRDTEAF
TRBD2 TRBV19 ASSIFGLAGGQETQY
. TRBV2 ASSYILADLGGYT
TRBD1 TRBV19 ASSRGTEYGYT
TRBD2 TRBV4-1 ASSQGLWGGYEQY
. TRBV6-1 ASSEARGGFGNQPQH
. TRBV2 ASRSGPTYNEQF
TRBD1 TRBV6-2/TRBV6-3 ASSQTGTGGWYEQF
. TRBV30 AWSATGTGEKLF
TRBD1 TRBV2 ASSERGTGVYEQY
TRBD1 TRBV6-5 ASQQGYEQY
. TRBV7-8 ASSLGPTGTYEQY
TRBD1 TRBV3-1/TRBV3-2 ASSQAGTGDSPLH
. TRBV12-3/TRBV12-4 ASSPGNTEAF
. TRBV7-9 ASSFTNGEQF
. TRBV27 ASRGLGWRETQY
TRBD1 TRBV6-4 ASSPIPRQGARAF
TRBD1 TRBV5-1 ASSSGQGYGYT
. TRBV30 AWSVPGGRNSPLH
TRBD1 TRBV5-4 ASSSSQGADTQY
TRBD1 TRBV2 ASRPGQGPYGYT
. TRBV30 AWSVLDRETQY
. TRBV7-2 ASRGQGYYNEQF
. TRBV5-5 ASSLGSGPQH
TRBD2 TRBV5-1 ASRRGAGDTDTQY
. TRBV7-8 ASSSVGGRTEAF
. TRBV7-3 ASSPRQALGTGELF
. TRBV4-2 ASSWLEATGELF
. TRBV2 ASSPNREIYEQY
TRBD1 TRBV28 ASRLPGQYHFSSYEQY
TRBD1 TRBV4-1 ASSQVTTGTGIAEAF
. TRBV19 ASNEDGIYGYT
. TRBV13 ASSYRPRLNTEAF
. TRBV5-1 ASKPGGTEAF
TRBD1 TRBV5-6 ASSFRQGAREQY
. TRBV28 ASSLVRGSDTQY
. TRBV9 ASSVDDTGFGETQY
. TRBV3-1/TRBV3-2 ASSQAPQDSNEKLF
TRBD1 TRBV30 AWSSLNLGQGEGETQY
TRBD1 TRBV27 ASSLSLYRDRAYEQY
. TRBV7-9 ASSRQGGDEQY
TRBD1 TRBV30 AWTDGRGTLDGYT
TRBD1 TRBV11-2 ASSSGTGGTDTQY
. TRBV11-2 ASSLTGWRPEAF
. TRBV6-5 ASSLANEQY